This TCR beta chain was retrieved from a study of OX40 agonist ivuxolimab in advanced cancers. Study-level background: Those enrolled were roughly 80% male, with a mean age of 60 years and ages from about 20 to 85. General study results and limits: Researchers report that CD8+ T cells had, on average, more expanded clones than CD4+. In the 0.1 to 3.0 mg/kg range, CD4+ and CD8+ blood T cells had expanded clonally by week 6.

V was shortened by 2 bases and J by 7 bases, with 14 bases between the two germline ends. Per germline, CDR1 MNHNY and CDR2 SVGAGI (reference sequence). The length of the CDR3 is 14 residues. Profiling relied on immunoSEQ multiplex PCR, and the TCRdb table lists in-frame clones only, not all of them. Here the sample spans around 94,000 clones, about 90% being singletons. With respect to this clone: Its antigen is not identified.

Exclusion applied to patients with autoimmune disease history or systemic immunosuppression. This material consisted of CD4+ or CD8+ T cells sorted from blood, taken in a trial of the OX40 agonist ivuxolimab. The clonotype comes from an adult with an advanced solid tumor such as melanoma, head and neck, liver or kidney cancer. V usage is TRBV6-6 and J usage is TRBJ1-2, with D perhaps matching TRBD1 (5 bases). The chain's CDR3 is CASSYDSDLGGYTF. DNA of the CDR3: TGTGCCAGCAGTTACGACAGCGATTTAGGTGGCTACACCTTC.